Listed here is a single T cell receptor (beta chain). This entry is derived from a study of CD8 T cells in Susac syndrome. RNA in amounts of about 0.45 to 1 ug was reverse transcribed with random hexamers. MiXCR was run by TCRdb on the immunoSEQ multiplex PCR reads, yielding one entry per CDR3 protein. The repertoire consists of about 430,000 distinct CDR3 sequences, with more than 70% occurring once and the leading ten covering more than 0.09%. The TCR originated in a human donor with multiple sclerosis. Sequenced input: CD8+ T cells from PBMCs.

Here the CDR3 DNA reads TGTGCCAGCAGTTACGACACCCCGAACACCGGGGAGCTGTTTTTT. It translates to CASSYDTPNTGELFF. The chain recombines TRBV6-5 with TRBJ2-2; no definite D call. The CDR3 extends over 15 amino acids. Germline V gives CDR1 MNHEY, CDR2 SVGAGI. V was cut by 2 bases and J by 0 bases, with 7 bases left in between.